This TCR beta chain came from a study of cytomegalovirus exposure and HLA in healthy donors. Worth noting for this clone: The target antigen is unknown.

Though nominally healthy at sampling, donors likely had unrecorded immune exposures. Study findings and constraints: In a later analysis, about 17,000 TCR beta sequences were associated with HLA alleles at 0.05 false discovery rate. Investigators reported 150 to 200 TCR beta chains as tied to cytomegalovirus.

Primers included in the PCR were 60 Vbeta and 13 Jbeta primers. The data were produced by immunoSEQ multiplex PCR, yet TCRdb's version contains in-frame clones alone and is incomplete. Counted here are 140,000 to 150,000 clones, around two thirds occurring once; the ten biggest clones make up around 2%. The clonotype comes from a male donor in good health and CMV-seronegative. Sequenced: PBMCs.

The CDR3 DNA reads TGTGCCAGCAGTTACTCGACTTGGTCAGGCACAGATACGCAGTATTTT. It specifies CASSYSTWSGTDTQYF. The chain uses TRBV6-5 and TRBJ2-3; D call uncertain. Germline V gene sequence: CDR1 MNHEY, CDR2 SVGAGI. The CDR3 has 16 residues. V lost 0 bases, J lost 1 base, and 11 bases lay in between.